Shown below are 10 T cell receptor beta chains from a single sample sequenced in a study of shared clonotypes between healthy human individuals. Produced via immunoSEQ multiplex PCR; TCRdb's table is partial and in-frame only. The sample has around 600,000 clones, roughly 97% seen once. Material for sequencing was naive CD4+ T cells sorted from blood. Subset specified: CD45RA+ positively selected. These receptors came from a woman younger than 45 in good health.

The CDR3 loop is CASSKGVAGGPTEQYF. Written as DNA, the CDR3 is TGTGCCAGCAGCAAAGGGGTAGCGGGAGGGCCAACGGAGCAGTATTTT. The V gene is TRBV21-1, the J gene TRBJ2-3; TRBD2, the D gene given by the table, was not confirmed from the DNA. TRBV21-1 is listed as a pseudogene. The CDR3 extends over 16 amino acids.

The V call is TRBV7-6, the J call TRBJ1-1; D uncertain. Germline V gene sequence: CDR1 SGHVS, CDR2 FNYEAQ. The CDR3 has 13 residues. The ends were cut back, 6 bases at V and 3 bases at J, with 11 bases in the middle. The CDR3 is CASRSYADTEAFF. The CDR3 coding sequence is TGTGCCAGCAGATCCTATGCGGACACTGAAGCTTTCTTT.

The gene calls are TRBV12-5 and TRBJ2-7, with D perhaps given as TRBD1 or TRBD2 (6 bases each). Trimming took 4 bases from V and 2 from J, leaving 9 bases between them. This CDR3 spans 13 amino acids. The V gene's germline CDR1 is LGHNT and CDR2 FRNRAP. CDR3 protein: CASGSGGPYEQYF. The CDR3 DNA follows: TGTGCTAGTGGTTCCGGGGGCCCCTACGAGCAGTACTTC.

The chain has TRBV19 and TRBJ1-1; D may be TRBD1 (5 bases). V gave up 5 bases and J gave up 0 bases, with 13 bases separating them. Looked up from germline, CDR1 is LNHDA and CDR2 is SQIVND (reference sequence). This CDR3 is 15 amino acids long. The CDR3 nucleotides read TGTGCCAGTAGTTACCCAGGGTTCATGAACACTGAAGCTTTCTTT. Residues: CASSYPGFMNTEAFF.

This clone was counted a single time. The rearrangement links TRBV2 to TRBJ2-7, with a tentative D call TRBD1 (6 bases). Trimming stripped 7 bases from V and 4 bases from J, with 14 bases between. The germline V gene has CDR1 SNHLY and CDR2 FYNNEI. The CDR3 length is 13 residues. CDR3 region: CASTPGTSYEQYF. CDR3 nucleotides: TGTGCCAGCACCCCCGGGACATCATACGAGCAGTACTTC.

This chain joins TRBV7-6 and TRBJ2-1; TRBD2 matches at 7 bases. The CDR3 has 12 residues. Germline loops: CDR1 SGHVS, CDR2 FNYEAQ. The trim removed 2 bases at V and 10 bases at J, leaving 2 bases unmatched. This CDR3 is CASSLSGVEQFF. CDR3 nucleotide sequence: TGTGCCAGCAGCTTAAGCGGGGTCGAGCAGTTCTTC.

This clone was found once. The gene calls are TRBV7-2 and TRBJ2-7; D possibly corresponds to TRBD2 (5 bases). The ends were cut back, 5 bases at V and 1 base at J, with 12 bases in the middle. From germline, CDR1 is SGHTA and CDR2 FQGNSA. The CDR3 spans 14 residues. CDR3 in amino acids: CASSTTGFSYEQYF. The CDR3 nucleotides are TGTGCCAGCAGCACCACGGGGTTTTCCTACGAGCAGTACTTC.

The chain combines TRBV5-1 with TRBJ2-5, with D tentatively TRBD1 or TRBD2 (5 bases each). The CDR3 is 14 amino acids. The germline gives CDR1 SGHRS, CDR2 YFSETQ. The V end lost 2 bases, the J end lost 4 bases, and 12 bases lay between the germline ends. The CDR3 DNA reads TGCGCCAGCAGCTTCGGGACGATGGGAGAGACCCAGTACTTC. Translated, it gives CASSFGTMGETQYF.

This rearrangement joins TRBV11-2 to TRBJ1-1; D perhaps matches TRBD1 (6 bases). CDR1 is SGHAT and CDR2 is FQNNGV in the germline V gene. The CDR3 runs to 15 residues. V lost 5 bases and J lost 0, with 13 bases in between. CDR3 DNA: TGTGCCAGCAGCCCTGTTGGGGGCATGAACACTGAAGCTTTCTTT. This codes for CASSPVGGMNTEAFF.

This clone was seen a single time. V and J are TRBV9 and TRBJ2-5, with TRBD1 identical over 11 bases. CDR1 and CDR2 from the germline V gene are SGDLS and YYNGEE. CDR3 size: 16 residues. The junction had 9 bases not matched to a gene; V was cut back by 3 bases and J by 5 bases. CDR3 sequence (DNA): TGTGCCAGCAGCGCCGGGACAGGGGGTTTTATGGAGACCCAGTACTTC. Translated, it gives CASSAGTGGFMETQYF.